The present TCR beta chain was sequenced within a study of cytomegalovirus exposure and HLA in healthy donors. For the study at large: Earlier work reported 117 million unique TCR beta sequences from about 190 million T cells. Overall study results and limits: A link between a missense DCLRE1C variant and TCR beta V- and J-gene trimming emerged from a later analysis. The study had only CMV serostatus as immune exposure information.

Comment on this clone: Its target is unknown.

Germline CDR1 and CDR2: SGHTA and FQGNSA. The CDR3 length is 14 residues. Trimming removed 5 bases at V and 9 bases at J, with 17 bases between. Primers: 60 Vbeta forward and 13 Jbeta reverse. Method: immunoSEQ multiplex PCR; TCRdb's copy keeps in-frame clones and lacks some. Here the sample spans more than 95,000 clones, around 73% being singletons. This chain connects TRBV7-2 to TRBJ2-1; tentative D call: TRBD2 (6 bases). The sequence came from a man aged 25 to 45 in good health and CMV-seropositive. Sequenced input: PBMCs. CDR3 DNA sequence: TGTGCCAGCAGCAGGGTGGAGGGTGCAGGTGAGCAGTTCTTC. Its translation is CASSRVEGAGEQFF.